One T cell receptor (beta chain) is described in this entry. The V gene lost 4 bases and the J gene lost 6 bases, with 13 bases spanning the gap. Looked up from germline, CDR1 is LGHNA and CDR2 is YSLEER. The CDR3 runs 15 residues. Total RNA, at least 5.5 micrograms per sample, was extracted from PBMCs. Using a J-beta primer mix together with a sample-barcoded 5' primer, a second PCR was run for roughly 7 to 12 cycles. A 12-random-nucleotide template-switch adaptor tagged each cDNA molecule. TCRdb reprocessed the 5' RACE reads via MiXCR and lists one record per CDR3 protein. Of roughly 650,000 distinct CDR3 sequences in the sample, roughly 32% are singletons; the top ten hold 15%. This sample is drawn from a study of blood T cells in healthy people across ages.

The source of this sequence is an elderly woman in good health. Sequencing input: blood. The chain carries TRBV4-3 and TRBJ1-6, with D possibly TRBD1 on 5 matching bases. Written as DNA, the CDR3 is TGCGCCAGCAGCCCAGATGGGGGACGTAATTCACCCCTCCACTTT. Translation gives CASSPDGGRNSPLHF.